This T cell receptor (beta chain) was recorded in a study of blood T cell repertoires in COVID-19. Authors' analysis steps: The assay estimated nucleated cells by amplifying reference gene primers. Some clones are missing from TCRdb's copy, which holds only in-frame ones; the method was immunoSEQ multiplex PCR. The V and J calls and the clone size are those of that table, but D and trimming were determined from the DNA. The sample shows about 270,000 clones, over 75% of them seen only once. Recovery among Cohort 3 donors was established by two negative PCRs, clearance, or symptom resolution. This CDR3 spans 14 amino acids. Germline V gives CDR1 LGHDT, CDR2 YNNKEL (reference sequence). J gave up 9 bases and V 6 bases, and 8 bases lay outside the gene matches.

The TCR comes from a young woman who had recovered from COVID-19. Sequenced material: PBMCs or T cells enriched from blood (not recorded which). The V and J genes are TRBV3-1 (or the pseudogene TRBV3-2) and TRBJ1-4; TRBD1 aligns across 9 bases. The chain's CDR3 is CASRQTGGGQKLFF. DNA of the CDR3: TGTGCCAGCAGACAGACAGGGGGAGGGCAAAAACTGTTTTTT.